Presented here are 7 T cell receptor beta chains from one specimen sequenced in a study of blood T cell repertoires in COVID-19. TCRdb's table, derived via immunoSEQ multiplex PCR, lists solely in-frame clones and lacks some. There are roughly 200,000 clones in the sample; more than 75% occur only once, and about 18% lies in the top ten. Sequencing was performed on peripheral blood. The receptors shown here come from a person aged 70 to 85 with COVID-19, enrolled during active disease.

This chain joins TRBV29-1 and TRBJ2-3; a possible D gene is TRBD1 (5 bases). V was cut by 2 bases and J by 6 bases, with 15 bases left in between. Germline CDR1 is SQVTM and CDR2 is ANQGSEA. This CDR3 spans 14 amino acids. CDR3 region: CSVELGQGGDTQYF. The CDR3 nucleotides read TGCAGCGTTGAACTCGGGCAGGGTGGGGATACGCAGTATTTT.

The chain carries TRBV2 and TRBJ2-7; 10 nucleotides align to TRBD1. V lost 5 bases, J lost 6 bases, and 10 bases stayed unmatched. Germline V gene data show CDR1 as SNHLY and CDR2 as FYNNEI. This CDR3 comprises 15 residues. The CDR3 DNA is TGTGCCAGCAGTATTTCCGGGACAGGGGTAGTCGAGCAGTACTTC. Its protein is CASSISGTGVVEQYF.

This sequence joins TRBV5-1 and TRBJ2-2; 9 nucleotides match TRBD1. The CDR3 has 16 amino acids. Per the germline V gene, CDR1 is SGHRS and CDR2 is YFSETQ. J lost 6 bases, V lost 4 bases, and 10 bases had no gene match. CDR3 loop: CASSLQGALGAGELFF. CDR3 coding DNA: TGCGCCAGCAGCCTACAGGGGGCCCTAGGGGCCGGGGAGCTGTTTTTT.

CDR3 nucleotide sequence: TGCGCCAGCAGCCAAGATGGCCTAGCGGGGGTTGGTACGCAGTATTTT. Its translation: CASSQDGLAGVGTQYF. V and J are TRBV4-1 and TRBJ2-3; 10 bases fit TRBD2. V lost 0 bases and J lost 8; bases outside the gene matches: 8. This CDR3 is built from 16 residues. Germline assignment: CDR1 MGHRA and CDR2 YSYEKL.

The gene calls are TRBV6-5 and TRBJ1-1; possibly TRBD1 for D (5 bases). Germline V gives CDR1 MNHEY, CDR2 SVGAGI. Trimming removed 5 bases from V and 6 bases from J, with 19 bases in between. This CDR3 spans 15 amino acids. The CDR3 coding sequence is TGTGCCAGCAGTACAACAGGACGCCTGAGAGCTGAAGCTTTCTTT. Its translation is CASSTTGRLRAEAFF.

This clone was counted a few times. The V gene is TRBV5-8, the J gene TRBJ1-5; TRBD1 aligns across 7 bases. Germline loops: CDR1 SGHTS, CDR2 YDEGEE. This CDR3 region has 13 residues. Trimming at V came to 5 bases and at J to 4 bases, leaving 3 bases not matched to a gene. CDR3 sequence reads: CASRQTGNQPQHF. Here the CDR3 DNA reads TGTGCCAGCAGACAGACAGGGAATCAGCCCCAGCATTTT.

The chain links TRBV7-2 to TRBJ1-6, with 8 bases identical to TRBD1. In germline, CDR1 is SGHTA, CDR2 FQGNSA. CDR3 length: 14 residues. The junction had 8 bases not matched to a gene; V was cut back by 5 bases and J by 11 bases. The CDR3: CASSLGTGGPPLHF. CDR3 DNA sequence: TGTGCCAGCAGCCTAGGCACAGGGGGGCCACCCCTCCACTTT.